The clone carrying this TCR beta chain was detected once. Authors' analysis steps: Quantification of nucleated cells was approximated via reference gene primer amplification. Using immunoSEQ multiplex PCR, the repertoire was profiled, and TCRdb retains in-frame clones only, with some absent. V and J calls and clone size are as listed in that table; D and trimming were resolved from the DNA. The data hold roughly 200,000 clones, with around 85% observed a single time. These data originate in a study of blood T cell repertoires in COVID-19. Study context: Researchers got acute and convalescent COVID-19 samples from the United States, Italy and Spain. PBMCs, B-cell-depleted T cells, or T cells provided the cDNA or gDNA that made up the material.

CDR3 length: 16 residues. Sequenced sample: peripheral blood. This rearrangement joins TRBV12-2 to TRBJ2-3; the D segment call TRBD2 is taken from the table without a DNA check. TRBV12-2 is deemed a pseudogene. The receptor was isolated from a woman in her sixties with acute or convalescent COVID-19. The CDR3 region is CASRSRAGGPPDTQYF. The CDR3 DNA reads as TGTGCAAGTCGCTCTAGAGCGGGAGGGCCACCCGATACGCAGTATTTT.